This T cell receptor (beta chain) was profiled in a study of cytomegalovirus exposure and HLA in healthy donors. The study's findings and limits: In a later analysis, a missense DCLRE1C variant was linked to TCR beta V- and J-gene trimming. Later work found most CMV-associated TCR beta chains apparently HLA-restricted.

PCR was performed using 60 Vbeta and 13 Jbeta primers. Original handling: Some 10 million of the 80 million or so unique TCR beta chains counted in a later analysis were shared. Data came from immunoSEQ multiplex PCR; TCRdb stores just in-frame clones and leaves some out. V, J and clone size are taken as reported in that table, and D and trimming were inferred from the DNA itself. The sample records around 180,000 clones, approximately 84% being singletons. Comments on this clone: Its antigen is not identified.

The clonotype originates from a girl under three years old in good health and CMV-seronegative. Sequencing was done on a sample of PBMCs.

Here the CDR3 DNA reads TGTGCCAGCAGCGTCCGACTAGACGCCCAAGAGACCCAGTACTTC. Its translation is CASSVRLDAQETQYF. The chain links TRBV9 to TRBJ2-5; TRBD2 might be the D (6 bases). The CDR3 extends over 15 amino acids. Trimming removed 2 bases from V and 1 base from J, with 12 bases in between. Germline V gene lookup returns CDR1 SGDLS and CDR2 YYNGEE.